The TCR beta chain described here comes from a study of cytomegalovirus exposure and HLA in healthy donors. Trimming took 8 bases from V and 0 from J, leaving 11 bases between them. This CDR3 contains 15 residues. Germline V gives CDR1 LNHDA, CDR2 SQIVND (reference sequence). Every donor was a healthy person donating bone marrow. Note on this clone: Its specificity is not known.

The study, taken as a whole, reports: Earlier analysis found most TCR beta V segments productive about 87% or about 30% of the time.

The primer mix had 60 Vbeta and 13 Jbeta primers. Study processing details: Later, tens of millions of unique TCR beta chains were counted in an analysis, and about 10 million of them were shared. Repertoires were generated with immunoSEQ multiplex PCR, while TCRdb's copy carries only in-frame clones and drops some. From that table come the V and J calls and clone size; the DNA was used to work out D and trimming. The repertoire holds some 85,000 clones, with around 75% as singletons. Specimen: PBMCs. This TCR was recovered from a middle-aged man in good health and CMV-seronegative. The rearrangement links TRBV19 to TRBJ2-6; D perhaps matches TRBD2 (5 bases). The CDR3 DNA reads as TGTGCCAGTGCGGGCCTGGGCTCTGGGGCCAACGTCCTGACTTTC. This encodes CASAGLGSGANVLTF.